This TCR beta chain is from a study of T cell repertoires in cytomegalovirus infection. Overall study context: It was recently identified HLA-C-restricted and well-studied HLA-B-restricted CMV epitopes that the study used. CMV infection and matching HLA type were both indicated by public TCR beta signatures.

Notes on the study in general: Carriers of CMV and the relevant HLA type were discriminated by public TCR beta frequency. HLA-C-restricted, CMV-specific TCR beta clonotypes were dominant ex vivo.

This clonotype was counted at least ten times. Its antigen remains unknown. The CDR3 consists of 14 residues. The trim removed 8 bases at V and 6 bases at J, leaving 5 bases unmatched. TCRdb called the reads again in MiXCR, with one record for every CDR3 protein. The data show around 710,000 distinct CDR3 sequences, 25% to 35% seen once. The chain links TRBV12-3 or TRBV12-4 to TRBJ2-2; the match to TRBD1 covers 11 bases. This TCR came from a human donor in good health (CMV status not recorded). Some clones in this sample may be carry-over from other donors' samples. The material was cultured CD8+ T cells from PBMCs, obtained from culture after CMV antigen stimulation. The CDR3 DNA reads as TGTGCCAGCCCCGGGACAGGGGGTTCCGGGGAGCTGTTTTTT. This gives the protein CASPGTGGSGELFF.